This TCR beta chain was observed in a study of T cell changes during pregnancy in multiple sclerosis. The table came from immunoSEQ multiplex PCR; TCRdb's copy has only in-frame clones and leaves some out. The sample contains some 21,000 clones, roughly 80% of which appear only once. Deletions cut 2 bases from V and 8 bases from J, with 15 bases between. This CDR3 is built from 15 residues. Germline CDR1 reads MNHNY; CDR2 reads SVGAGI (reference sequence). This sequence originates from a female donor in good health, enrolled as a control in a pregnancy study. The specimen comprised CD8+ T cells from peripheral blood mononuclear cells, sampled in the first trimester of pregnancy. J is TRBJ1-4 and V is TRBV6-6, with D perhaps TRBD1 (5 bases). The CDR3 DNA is TGTGCCAGCAGTTACATTCAGGGAGGGAGGGAAAAACTGTTTTTT. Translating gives CASSYIQGGREKLFF.